The source of this T cell receptor beta chain is a study of beta chain features in type 1 diabetes. Background on the study: There were some 100,000,000 sorted cells examined across all samples. Study-wide findings and caveats: Cells with high TCR expression could be over-represented when cDNA is sequenced. In comparison with healthy donors, patients had naive, central memory and Treg TCRB repertoires that appeared more similar. The study left unresolved whether HLA type influences TCRB rearrangement.

Per the germline V gene, CDR1 is MDHEN and CDR2 is SYDVKM. The V and J ends lost 6 bases and 2 bases respectively, with 14 bases between them. The CDR3 loop spans 15 amino acids. The investigators reverse transcribed all of the isolated RNA, so they sequenced expressed TCRB transcripts. The repertoire was sequenced with immunoSEQ multiplex PCR; TCRdb's copy has only in-frame clones and lacks some. The data contain 150,000 to 200,000 clones, about 9.8% of them singletons. On this clone: Its target is unknown.

The chain couples TRBV28 to TRBJ1-3; D unresolved. The source material was central memory CD4+ T cells from blood. The TCR originated in a woman in her late teens or twenties in good health. In DNA form, the CDR3 reads TGTGCCAGCAGGGACGGTGGCGGGGCTGGAAACACCATATATTTT. This codes for CASRDGGGAGNTIYF.